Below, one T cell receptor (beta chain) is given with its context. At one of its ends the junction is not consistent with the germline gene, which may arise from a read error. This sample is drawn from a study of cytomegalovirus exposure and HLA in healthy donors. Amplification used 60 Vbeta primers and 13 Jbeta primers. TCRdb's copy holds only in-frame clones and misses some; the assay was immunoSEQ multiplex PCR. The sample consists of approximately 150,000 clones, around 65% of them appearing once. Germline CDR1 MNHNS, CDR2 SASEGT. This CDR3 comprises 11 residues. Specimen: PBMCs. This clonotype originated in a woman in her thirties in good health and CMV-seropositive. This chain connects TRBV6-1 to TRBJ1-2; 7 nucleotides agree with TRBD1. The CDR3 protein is CASSTGVAVHF. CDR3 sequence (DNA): TGTGCCAGCAGTACAGGGGTGGCGGTTCACTTC.